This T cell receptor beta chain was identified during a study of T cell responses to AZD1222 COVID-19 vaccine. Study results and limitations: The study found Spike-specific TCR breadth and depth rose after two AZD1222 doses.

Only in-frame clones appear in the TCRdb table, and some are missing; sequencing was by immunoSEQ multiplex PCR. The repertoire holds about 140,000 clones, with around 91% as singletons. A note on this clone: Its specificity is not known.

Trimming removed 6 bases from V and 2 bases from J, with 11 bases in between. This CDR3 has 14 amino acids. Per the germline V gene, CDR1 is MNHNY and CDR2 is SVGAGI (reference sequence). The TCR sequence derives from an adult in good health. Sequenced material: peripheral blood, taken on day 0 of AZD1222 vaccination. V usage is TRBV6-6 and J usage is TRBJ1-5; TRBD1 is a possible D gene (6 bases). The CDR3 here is CASSHPGGNQPQHF. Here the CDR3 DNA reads TGTGCCAGCAGCCATCCAGGGGGCAATCAGCCCCAGCATTTT.